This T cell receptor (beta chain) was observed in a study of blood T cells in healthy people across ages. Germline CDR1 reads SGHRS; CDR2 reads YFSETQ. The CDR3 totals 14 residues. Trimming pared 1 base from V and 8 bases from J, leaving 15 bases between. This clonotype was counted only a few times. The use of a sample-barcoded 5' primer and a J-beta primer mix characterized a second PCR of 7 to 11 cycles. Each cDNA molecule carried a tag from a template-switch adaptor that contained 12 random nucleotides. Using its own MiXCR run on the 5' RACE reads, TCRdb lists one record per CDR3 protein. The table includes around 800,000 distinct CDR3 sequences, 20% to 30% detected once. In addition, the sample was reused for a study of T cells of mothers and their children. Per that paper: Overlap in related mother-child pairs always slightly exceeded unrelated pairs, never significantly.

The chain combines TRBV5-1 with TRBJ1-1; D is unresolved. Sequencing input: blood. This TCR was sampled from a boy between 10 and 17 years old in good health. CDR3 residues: CASSLYGPRTEAFF. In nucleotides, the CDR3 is TGCGCCAGCAGCTTGTACGGACCCCGGACCGAAGCTTTCTTT.